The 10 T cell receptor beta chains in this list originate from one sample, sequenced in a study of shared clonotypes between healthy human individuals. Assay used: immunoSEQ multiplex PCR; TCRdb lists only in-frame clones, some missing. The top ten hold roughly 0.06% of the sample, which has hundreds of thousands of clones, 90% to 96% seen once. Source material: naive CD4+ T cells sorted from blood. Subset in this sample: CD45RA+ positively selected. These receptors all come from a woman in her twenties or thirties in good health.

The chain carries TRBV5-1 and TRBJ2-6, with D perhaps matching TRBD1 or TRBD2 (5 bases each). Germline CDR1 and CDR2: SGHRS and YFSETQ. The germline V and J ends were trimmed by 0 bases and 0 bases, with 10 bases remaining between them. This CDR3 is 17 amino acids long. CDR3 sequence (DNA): TGCGCCAGCAGCTTGGCGGGACGGATCTCTGGGGCCAACGTCCTGACTTTC. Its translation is CASSLAGRISGANVLTF.

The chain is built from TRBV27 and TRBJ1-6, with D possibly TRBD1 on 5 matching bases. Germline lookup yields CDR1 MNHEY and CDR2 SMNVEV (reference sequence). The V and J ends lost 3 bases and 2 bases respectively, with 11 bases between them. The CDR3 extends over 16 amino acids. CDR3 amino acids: CASSFVRATYNSPLHF. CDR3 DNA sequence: TGTGCCAGCAGTTTTGTCAGGGCGACCTATAATTCACCCCTCCACTTT.

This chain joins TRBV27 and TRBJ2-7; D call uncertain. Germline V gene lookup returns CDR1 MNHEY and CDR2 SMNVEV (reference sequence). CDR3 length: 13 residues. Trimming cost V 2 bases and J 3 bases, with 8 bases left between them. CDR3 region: CASSLVRDYEQYF. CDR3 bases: TGTGCCAGCAGTTTAGTCAGAGACTACGAGCAGTACTTC.

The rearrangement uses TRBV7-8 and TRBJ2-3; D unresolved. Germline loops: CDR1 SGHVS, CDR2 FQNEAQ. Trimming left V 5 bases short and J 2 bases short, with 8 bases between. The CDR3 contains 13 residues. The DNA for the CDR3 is TGTGCCAGCAGCACCGAAAACACAGATACGCAGTATTTT. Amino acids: CASSTENTDTQYF.

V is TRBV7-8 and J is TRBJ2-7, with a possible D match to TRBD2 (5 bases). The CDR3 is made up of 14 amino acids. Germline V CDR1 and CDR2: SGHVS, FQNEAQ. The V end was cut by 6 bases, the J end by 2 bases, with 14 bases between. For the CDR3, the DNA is TGTGCCAGCAGAAATCGGACTTCTCCCTACGAGCAGTACTTC. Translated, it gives CASRNRTSPYEQYF. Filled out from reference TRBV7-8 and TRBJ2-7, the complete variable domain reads GAGVSQSPRYKVAKRGQDVALRCDPISGHVSLFWYQQALGQGPEFLTYFQNEAQLDKSGLPSDRFFAERPEGSVSTLKIQRTQQEDSAVYLCASRNRTSPYEQYFGPGTRLTVT.

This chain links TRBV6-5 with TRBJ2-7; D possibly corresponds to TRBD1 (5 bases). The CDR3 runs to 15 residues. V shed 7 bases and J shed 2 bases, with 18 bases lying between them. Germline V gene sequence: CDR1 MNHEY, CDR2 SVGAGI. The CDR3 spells CASTPGPETAYEQYF. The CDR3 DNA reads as TGTGCCAGCACCCCAGGGCCGGAGACCGCCTACGAGCAGTACTTC.

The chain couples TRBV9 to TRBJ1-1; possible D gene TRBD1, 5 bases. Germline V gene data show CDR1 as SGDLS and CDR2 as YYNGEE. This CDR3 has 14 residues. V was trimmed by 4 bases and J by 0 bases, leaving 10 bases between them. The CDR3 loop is CASSSRAMNTEAFF. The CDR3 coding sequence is TGTGCCAGCAGCAGCAGGGCAATGAACACTGAAGCTTTCTTT. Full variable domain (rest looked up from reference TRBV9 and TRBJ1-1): DSGVTQTPKHLITATGQRVTLRCSPRSGDLSVYWYQQSLDQGLQFLIQYYNGEERAKGNILERFSAQQFPDLHSELNLSSLELGDSALYFCASSSRAMNTEAFFGQGTRLTVV.

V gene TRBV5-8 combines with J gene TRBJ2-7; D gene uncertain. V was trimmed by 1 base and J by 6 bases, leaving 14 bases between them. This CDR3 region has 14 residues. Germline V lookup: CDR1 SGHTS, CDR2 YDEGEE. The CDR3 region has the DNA TGTGCCAGCAGCTTGAATGGTTACCTGGGCGAGCAGTACTTC. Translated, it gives CASSLNGYLGEQYF.

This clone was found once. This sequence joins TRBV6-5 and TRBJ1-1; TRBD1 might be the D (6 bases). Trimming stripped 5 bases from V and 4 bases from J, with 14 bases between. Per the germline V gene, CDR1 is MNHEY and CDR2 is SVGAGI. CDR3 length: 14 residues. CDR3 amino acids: CASSKQGRGTEAFF. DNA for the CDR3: TGTGCCAGCAGTAAACAGGGACGGGGCACTGAAGCTTTCTTT.

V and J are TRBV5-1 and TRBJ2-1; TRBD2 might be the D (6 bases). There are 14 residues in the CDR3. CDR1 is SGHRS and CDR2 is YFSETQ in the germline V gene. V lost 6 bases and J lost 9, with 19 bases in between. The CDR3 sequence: CASIGGTALGEQFF. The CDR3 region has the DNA TGCGCCAGCATAGGCGGGACTGCCCTCGGTGAGCAGTTCTTC.